What follows describes a single TCR beta chain. This sample is part of a study of blood T cell repertoires in COVID-19. V was cut by 5 bases and J by 0 bases, with 11 bases left in between. Germline loops: CDR1 LNHDA, CDR2 SQIVND (reference sequence). The CDR3 loop spans 15 amino acids. Sequencing was performed with immunoSEQ multiplex PCR; in TCRdb, only in-frame clones are kept and a portion is missing. The top ten hold approximately 2.4% of the sample, which has around 140,000 clones, approximately 79% seen once. The sample taken for sequencing was PBMCs or T cells enriched from blood (not recorded which). This sequence originates from a man aged 35 to 55 with acute COVID-19. This sequence joins TRBV19 and TRBJ2-1; the D is unclear. The CDR3 loop reads CASSAVVSSYNEQFF. DNA for the CDR3: TGTGCCAGTAGTGCCGTAGTTTCCTCCTACAATGAGCAGTTCTTC.